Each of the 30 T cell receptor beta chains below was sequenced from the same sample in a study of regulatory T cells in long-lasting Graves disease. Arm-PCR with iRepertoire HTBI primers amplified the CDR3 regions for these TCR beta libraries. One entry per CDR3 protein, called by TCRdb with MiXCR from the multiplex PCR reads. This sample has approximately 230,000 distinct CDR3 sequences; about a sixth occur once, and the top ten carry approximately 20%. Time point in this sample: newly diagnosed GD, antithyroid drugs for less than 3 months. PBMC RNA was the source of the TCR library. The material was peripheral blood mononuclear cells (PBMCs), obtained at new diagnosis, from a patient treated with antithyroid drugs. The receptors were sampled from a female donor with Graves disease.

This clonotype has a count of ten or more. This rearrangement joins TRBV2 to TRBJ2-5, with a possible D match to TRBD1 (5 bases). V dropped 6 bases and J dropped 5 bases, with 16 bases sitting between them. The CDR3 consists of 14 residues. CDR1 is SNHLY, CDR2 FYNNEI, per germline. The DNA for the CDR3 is TGTGCCAGCAGCCACAGGACCGTTAGGGAGACCCAGTACTTC. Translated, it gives CASSHRTVRETQYF.

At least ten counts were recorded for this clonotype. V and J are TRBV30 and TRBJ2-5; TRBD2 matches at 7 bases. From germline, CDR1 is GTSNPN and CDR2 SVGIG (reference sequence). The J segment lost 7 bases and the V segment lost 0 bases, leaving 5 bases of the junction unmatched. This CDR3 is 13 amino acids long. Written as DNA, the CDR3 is TGTGCCTGGAGTGTGATGACTAGCCCGACCCAGTACTTC. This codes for CAWSVMTSPTQYF.

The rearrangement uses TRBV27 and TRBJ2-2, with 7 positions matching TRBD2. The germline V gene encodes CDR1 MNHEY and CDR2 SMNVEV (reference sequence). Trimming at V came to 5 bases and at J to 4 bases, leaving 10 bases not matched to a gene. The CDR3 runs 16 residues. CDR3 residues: CASSVIGTTGTGELFF. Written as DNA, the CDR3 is TGTGCCAGCAGTGTCATCGGGACTACGGGCACCGGGGAGCTGTTTTTT.

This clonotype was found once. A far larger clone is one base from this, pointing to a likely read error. CDR3 sequence (DNA): TGTGCCAGCAGCTGCTTAGCGGGAGATAGGAATGAGCAGTTCTTC. Residues: CASSCLAGDRNEQFF. The chain couples TRBV7-3 to TRBJ2-3; TRBD2 aligns across 9 bases. The tail of the sequence fits TRBJ2-1 better, so the J call may be wrong. Per the germline V gene, CDR1 is SGHTA and CDR2 is FQGTGA. CDR3 length equals 15 residues.

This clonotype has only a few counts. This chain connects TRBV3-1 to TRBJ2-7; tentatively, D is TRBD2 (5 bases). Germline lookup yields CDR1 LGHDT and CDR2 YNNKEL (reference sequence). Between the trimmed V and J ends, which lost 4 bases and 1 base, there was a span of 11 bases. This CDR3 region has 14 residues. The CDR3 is CASSLRGMSYEQYF. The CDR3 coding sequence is TGTGCCAGCAGCCTCCGAGGGATGTCCTACGAGCAGTACTTC.

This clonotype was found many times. CDR3 nucleotide sequence: TGTGCCAGCAGCCCGGGCTATTCGGGACGAGCGAACACTGAAGCTTTCTTT. It specifies CASSPGYSGRANTEAFF. The chain has TRBV7-3 and TRBJ1-1, with D possibly being TRBD1 (5 bases). The CDR3 sequence is 17 residues long. Germline loops: CDR1 SGHTA, CDR2 FQGTGA. Between the trimmed V and J ends, which lost 5 bases and 1 base, there was a span of 20 bases.

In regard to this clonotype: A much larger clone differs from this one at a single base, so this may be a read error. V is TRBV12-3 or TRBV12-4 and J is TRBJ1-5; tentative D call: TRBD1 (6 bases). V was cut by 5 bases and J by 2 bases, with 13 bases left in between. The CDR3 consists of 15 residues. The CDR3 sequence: CASSTTGGGNQPQHF. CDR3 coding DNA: TGTGCCAGCAGTACCACGGGGGGCGGCAATCAGCCCCAGCATTTT.

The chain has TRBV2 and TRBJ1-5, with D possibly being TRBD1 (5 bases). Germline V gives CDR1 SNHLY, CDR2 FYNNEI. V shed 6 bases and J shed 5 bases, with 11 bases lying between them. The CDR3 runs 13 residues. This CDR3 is CASRRRGDQPQHF. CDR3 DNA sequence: TGTGCCAGCAGGAGGCGGGGGGATCAGCCCCAGCATTTT.

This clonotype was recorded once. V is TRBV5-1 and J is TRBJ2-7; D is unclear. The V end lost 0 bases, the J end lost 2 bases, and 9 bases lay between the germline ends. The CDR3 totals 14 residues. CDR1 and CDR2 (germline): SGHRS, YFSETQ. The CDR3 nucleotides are TGCGCCAGCAGCTTGGCCGGGTCAACCTACGAGCAGTACTTC. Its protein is CASSLAGSTYEQYF.

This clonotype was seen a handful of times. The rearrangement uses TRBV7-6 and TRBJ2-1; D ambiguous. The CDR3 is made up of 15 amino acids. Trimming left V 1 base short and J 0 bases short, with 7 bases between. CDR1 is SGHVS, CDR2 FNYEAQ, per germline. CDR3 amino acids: CASSLEANSYNEQFF. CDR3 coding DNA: TGTGCCAGCAGCTTAGAGGCCAACTCCTACAATGAGCAGTTCTTC.

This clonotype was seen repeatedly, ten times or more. The CDR3 sequence is CASILSGANVLTF. CDR3 DNA: TGTGCCAGCATCCTCTCTGGGGCCAACGTCCTGACTTTC. The chain uses TRBV6-1 and TRBJ2-6; D is uncertain. From germline, CDR1 is MNHNS and CDR2 SASEGT. The CDR3 consists of 13 residues. Trimming stripped 7 bases from V and 0 bases from J, with 4 bases between.

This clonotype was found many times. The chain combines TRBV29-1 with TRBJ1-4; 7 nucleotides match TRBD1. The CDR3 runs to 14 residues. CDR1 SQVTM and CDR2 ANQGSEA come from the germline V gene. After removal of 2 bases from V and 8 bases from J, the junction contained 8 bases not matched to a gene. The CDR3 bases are TGCAGCGTTGAACAGACAGGGAGTCGCGAAAAACTGTTTTTT. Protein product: CSVEQTGSREKLFF.

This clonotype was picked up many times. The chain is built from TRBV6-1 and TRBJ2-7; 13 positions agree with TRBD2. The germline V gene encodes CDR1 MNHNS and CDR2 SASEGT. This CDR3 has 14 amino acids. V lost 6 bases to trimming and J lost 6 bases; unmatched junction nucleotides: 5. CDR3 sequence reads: CASSAGLAGSEQYF. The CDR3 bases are TGTGCCAGCAGCGCGGGACTAGCGGGATCCGAGCAGTACTTC.

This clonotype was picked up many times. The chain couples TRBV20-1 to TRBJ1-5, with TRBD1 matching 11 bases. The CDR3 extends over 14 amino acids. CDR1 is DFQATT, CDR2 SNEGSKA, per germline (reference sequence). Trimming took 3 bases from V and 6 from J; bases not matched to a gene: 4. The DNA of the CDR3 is TGCAGTGCTAGGGACAGGGGGCGCGGTCAGCCCCAGCATTTT. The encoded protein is CSARDRGRGQPQHF.

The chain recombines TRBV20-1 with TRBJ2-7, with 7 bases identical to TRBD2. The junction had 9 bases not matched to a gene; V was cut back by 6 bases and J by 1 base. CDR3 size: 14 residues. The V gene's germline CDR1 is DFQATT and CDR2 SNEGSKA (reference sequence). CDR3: CSAFRREGSYEQYF. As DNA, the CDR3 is TGCAGTGCCTTCCGCAGGGAGGGGTCCTACGAGCAGTACTTC.

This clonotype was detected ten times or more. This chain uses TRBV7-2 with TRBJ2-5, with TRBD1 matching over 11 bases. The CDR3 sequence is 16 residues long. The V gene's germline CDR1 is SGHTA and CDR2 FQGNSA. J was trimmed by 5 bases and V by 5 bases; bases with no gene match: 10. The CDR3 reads CASSAWTGGEGETQYF. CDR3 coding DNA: TGTGCCAGCAGCGCGTGGACAGGGGGCGAGGGCGAGACCCAGTACTTC.

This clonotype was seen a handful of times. CDR3: CATSDLAAQYF. As DNA, the CDR3 is TGTGCCACCAGTGATCTAGCTGCGCAGTATTTT. This chain connects TRBV24-1 to TRBJ2-3; the D gene is possibly TRBD2 (5 bases). V lost 3 bases and J lost 10, with 7 bases in between. Germline assignment: CDR1 KGHDR and CDR2 SFDVKD. This CDR3 spans 11 amino acids.

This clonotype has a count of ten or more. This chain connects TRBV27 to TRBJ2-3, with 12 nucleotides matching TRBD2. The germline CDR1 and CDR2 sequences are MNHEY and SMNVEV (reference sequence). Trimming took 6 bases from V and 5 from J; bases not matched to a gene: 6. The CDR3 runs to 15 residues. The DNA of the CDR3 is TGTGCCAGCAGGGACCTAGCGGGAGGGGTAGATACGCAGTATTTT. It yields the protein CASRDLAGGVDTQYF.

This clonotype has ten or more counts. CDR3 residues: CASRVGQGGDEQYF. For the CDR3, the DNA is TGTGCCAGCAGAGTAGGACAGGGTGGCGACGAGCAGTACTTC. The chain uses TRBV2 and TRBJ2-7; 8 bases match TRBD1. The V segment lost 6 bases and the J segment 5 bases; nucleotides outside the gene matches: 9. The CDR3 is made up of 14 amino acids. Germline CDR1 and CDR2: SNHLY and FYNNEI.

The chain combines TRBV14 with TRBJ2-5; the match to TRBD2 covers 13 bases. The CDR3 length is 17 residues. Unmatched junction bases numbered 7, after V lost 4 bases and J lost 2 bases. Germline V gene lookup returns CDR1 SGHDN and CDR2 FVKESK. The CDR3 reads CASSPWRTSGSQETQYF. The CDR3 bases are TGTGCCAGCAGCCCGTGGAGGACTAGCGGGAGTCAAGAGACCCAGTACTTC.

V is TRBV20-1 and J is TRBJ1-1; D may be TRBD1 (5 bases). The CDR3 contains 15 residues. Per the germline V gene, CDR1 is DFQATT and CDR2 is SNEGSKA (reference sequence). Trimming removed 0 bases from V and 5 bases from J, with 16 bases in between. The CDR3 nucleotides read TGCAGTGCTAGAGATTGGGGGGGGACTGGGACTGAAGCTTTCTTT. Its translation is CSARDWGGTGTEAFF.

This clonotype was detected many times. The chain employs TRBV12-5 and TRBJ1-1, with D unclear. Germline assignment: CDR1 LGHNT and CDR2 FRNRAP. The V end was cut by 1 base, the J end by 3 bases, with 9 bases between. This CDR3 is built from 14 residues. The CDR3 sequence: CASGLGGSYTEAFF. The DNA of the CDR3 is TGTGCTAGTGGTTTGGGGGGAAGTTACACTGAAGCTTTCTTT.

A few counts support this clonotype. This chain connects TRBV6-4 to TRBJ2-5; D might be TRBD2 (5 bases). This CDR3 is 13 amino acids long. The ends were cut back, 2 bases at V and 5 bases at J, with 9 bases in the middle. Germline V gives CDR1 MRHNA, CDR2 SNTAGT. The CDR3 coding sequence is TGTGCCAGCAGTGACGAGAGAGGGGAGACCCAGTACTTC. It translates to CASSDERGETQYF.

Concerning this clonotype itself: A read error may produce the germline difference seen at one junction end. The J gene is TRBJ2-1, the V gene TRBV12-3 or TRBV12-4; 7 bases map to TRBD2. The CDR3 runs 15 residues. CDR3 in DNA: TGTGCCAGCAGTATAGCGGGCTTGACGAACAATGAGCAGTTCTTC. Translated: CASSIAGLTNNEQFF.

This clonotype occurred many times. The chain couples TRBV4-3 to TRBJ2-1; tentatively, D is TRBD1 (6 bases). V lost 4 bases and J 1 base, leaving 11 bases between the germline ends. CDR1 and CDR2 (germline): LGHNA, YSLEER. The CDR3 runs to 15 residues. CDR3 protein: CASSPTGWSYNEQFF. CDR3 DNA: TGCGCCAGCAGCCCAACAGGGTGGTCCTACAATGAGCAGTTCTTC.

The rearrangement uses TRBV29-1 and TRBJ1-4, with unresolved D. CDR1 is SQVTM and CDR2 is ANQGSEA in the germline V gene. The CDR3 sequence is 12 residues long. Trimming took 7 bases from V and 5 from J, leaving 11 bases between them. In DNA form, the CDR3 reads TGCAGCGGTAAGACCATGAATGAAAAACTGTTTTTT. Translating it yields CSGKTMNEKLFF.

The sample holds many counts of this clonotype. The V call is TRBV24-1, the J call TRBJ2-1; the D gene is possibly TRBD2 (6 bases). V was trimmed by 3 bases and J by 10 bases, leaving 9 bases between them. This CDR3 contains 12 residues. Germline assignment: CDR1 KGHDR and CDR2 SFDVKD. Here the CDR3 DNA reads TGTGCCACCAGTGATATAGCGGAGGAGCAGTTCTTC. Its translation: CATSDIAEEQFF.

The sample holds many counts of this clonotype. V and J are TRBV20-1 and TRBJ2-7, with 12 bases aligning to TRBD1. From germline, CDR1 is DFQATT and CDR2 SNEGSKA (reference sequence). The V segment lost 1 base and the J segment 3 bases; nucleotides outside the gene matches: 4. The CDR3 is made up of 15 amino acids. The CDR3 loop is CSARGGQGAGYEQYF. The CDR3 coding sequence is TGCAGTGCTAGAGGGGGACAGGGGGCGGGCTACGAGCAGTACTTC.

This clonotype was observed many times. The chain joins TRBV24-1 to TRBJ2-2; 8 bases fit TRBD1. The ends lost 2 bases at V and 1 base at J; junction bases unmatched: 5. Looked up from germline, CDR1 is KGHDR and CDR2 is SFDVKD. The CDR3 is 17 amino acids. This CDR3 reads CATSDYSTGVNTGELFF. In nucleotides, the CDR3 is TGTGCCACCAGTGATTACTCGACAGGGGTGAACACCGGGGAGCTGTTTTTT.

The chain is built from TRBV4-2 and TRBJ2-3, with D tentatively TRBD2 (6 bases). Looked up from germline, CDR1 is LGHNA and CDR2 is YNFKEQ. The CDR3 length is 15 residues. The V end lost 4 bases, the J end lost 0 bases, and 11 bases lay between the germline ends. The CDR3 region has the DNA TGTGCCAGCAGCCCTTGGGGACTTAGCACAGATACGCAGTATTTT. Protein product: CASSPWGLSTDTQYF.